A single sample is the source of the 22 T cell receptor beta chains below, sequenced in a study of response to subunit inactivated influenza vaccine. TCRdb independently ran MiXCR on the RT-PCR reads; one entry per CDR3 protein. The repertoire holds some 300,000 distinct CDR3 sequences, 20% to 25% seen once, with 10% in the top ten. The starting material was PBMCs from blood, obtained 21 months after vaccination. These receptors originate from a man aged 45 to 75 who received an inactivated influenza vaccine.

This sequence joins TRBV4-3 and TRBJ2-2; D remains ambiguous. Germline V gene sequence: CDR1 LGHNA, CDR2 YSLEER. V was trimmed by 3 bases and J by 2 bases, leaving 7 bases between them. The CDR3 has 14 amino acids. For the CDR3, the DNA is TGCGCCAGCAGCCAGGAGACTAACACCGGGGAGCTGTTTTTT. It translates to CASSQETNTGELFF.

For this clonotype: The CDR3 end shows no conserved phenylalanine or tryptophan, and so a read error is likely. The J gene is TRBJ2-2, the V gene TRBV11-1; 9 bases match TRBD2. The CDR3 covers 18 residues. Germline-derived CDR1 and CDR2 are SGHAT and FQDESV (reference sequence). V shed 2 bases and J 4 bases; nucleotides not matched to a gene: 11. The CDR3 DNA follows: TGTGCCAGCAGCTTATCGCGACTAGCGGCTACCCCCACCGGGGAGCTGTTTTTG. Translated: CASSLSRLAATPTGELFL.

The rearrangement joins TRBV15 to TRBJ1-1, with D uncertain. Germline CDR1 and CDR2: LNHNV and YYDKDF (reference sequence). The V end was cut by 0 bases, the J end by 1 base, with 9 bases between. The CDR3 totals 15 residues. The CDR3: CATSRERIQNTEAFF. CDR3 coding DNA: TGTGCCACCAGCAGAGAACGGATTCAGAACACTGAAGCTTTCTTT.

V and J are TRBV12-3 or TRBV12-4 and TRBJ2-1; D might be TRBD2 (5 bases). This CDR3 spans 18 amino acids. The germline V and J ends were trimmed by 0 bases and 9 bases, with 24 bases remaining between them. The CDR3 protein is CASSLALIAGRLGSEQFF. For the CDR3, the DNA is TGTGCCAGCAGTTTAGCTTTGATCGCGGGCAGGTTGGGGAGTGAGCAGTTCTTC.

This clonotype was observed at least ten times. This chain links TRBV6-2 or TRBV6-3 with TRBJ1-1, with D unclear. V was trimmed by 5 bases and J by 3 bases, leaving 19 bases between them. The CDR3 length is 16 residues. The germline gives CDR1 MNHEY, CDR2 SVGEGT. The CDR3 region is CASSNLKPSSYTEAFF. DNA for the CDR3: TGTGCCAGCAGTAACCTAAAGCCGTCCTCTTACACTGAAGCTTTCTTT.

The chain joins TRBV29-1 to TRBJ2-3, with a weak D call TRBD2 (6 bases). The CDR3 totals 13 residues. Per the germline V gene, CDR1 is SQVTM and CDR2 is ANQGSEA. V lost 3 bases and J 4 bases, leaving 11 bases between the germline ends. The CDR3 protein is CSVDSGGSDTQYF. For the CDR3, the DNA is TGCAGCGTTGACTCAGGAGGGTCAGATACGCAGTATTTT.

The chain recombines TRBV2 with TRBJ2-7; 7 nucleotides line up with TRBD1. Per germline, CDR1 SNHLY and CDR2 FYNNEI. The J segment lost 6 bases and the V segment lost 6 bases, leaving 8 bases of the junction unmatched. The CDR3 covers 13 residues. CDR3 sequence: CASSYDRALEQYF. The DNA for the CDR3 is TGTGCCAGCAGCTACGACAGGGCTCTCGAGCAGTACTTC.

The sample holds a few counts of this clonotype. The V and J genes are TRBV10-3 and TRBJ1-5, with D unclear. The germline V gene has CDR1 ENHRY and CDR2 SYGVKD. The length of the CDR3 is 14 residues. V was shortened by 6 bases and J by 4 bases, with 13 bases between the two germline ends. CDR3 DNA sequence: TGTGCCATCAGCAACCGTCAGGAGAATCAGCCCCAGCATTTT. Translating it yields CAISNRQENQPQHF.

This clonotype was counted only a few times. J is TRBJ1-4 and V is TRBV6-5; D ambiguous. The CDR3 runs 15 residues. The V end lost 4 bases, the J end lost 5 bases, and 14 bases lay between the germline ends. Germline V gives CDR1 MNHEY, CDR2 SVGAGI. The CDR3 coding sequence is TGTGCCAGCAGTTTTACCGGGGAAGTCAATGAAAAACTGTTTTTT. Its translation is CASSFTGEVNEKLFF.

The chain links TRBV4-2 to TRBJ2-1, with 8 bases matching TRBD2. This CDR3 has 16 amino acids. The germline CDR1 and CDR2 sequences are LGHNA and YNFKEQ. V trimming: 1 base; J trimming: 6 bases; junction bases outside the gene matches: 8. Here the CDR3 reads CASSQVLGLAINEQFF. For the CDR3, the DNA is TGTGCCAGCAGCCAAGTCCTTGGACTAGCTATCAATGAGCAGTTCTTC.

This clonotype was seen more than once but under ten times. The rearrangement links TRBV5-8 to TRBJ1-5; no definite D call. The CDR3 is made up of 14 amino acids. CDR1 and CDR2 from the germline V gene are SGHTS and YDEGEE. V was pared by 2 bases and J by 0 bases, with 6 bases between. The CDR3 DNA sequence: TGTGCCAGCAGCTTCATTTATAGCAATCAGCCCCAGCATTTT. It is translated as CASSFIYSNQPQHF.

The chain recombines TRBV7-9 with TRBJ1-2; weak D call: TRBD1 (5 bases). This CDR3 region has 16 residues. Germline loops: CDR1 SEHNR, CDR2 FQNEAQ (reference sequence). The V and J ends lost 1 base and 7 bases respectively, with 19 bases between them. CDR3 bases: TGTGCCAGCAGCTTAGTCGGCGTGAGGGGATCGGGTGGCTACACCTTC. It is translated as CASSLVGVRGSGGYTF.

The chain links TRBV11-2 to TRBJ2-7, with 10 bases aligning to TRBD2. From germline, CDR1 is SGHAT and CDR2 FQNNGV. CDR3 size: 19 residues. The ends lost 5 bases at V and 2 bases at J; junction bases unmatched: 18. The CDR3 coding sequence is TGTGCCAGCAGCACACAAATTTCTAGCGGGAGTAGACCTCCCTACGAGCAGTACTTC. Translating it yields CASSTQISSGSRPPYEQYF.

The gene calls are TRBV29-1 and TRBJ1-1, with 9 nucleotides matching TRBD1. Germline V gives CDR1 SQVTM, CDR2 ANQGSEA. V lost 6 bases and J lost 2; bases outside the gene matches: 13. The CDR3 covers 16 residues. The CDR3 nucleotides read TGCAGCGTATACTACCGGGACAGGGATTTTAACACTGAAGCTTTCTTT. It translates to CSVYYRDRDFNTEAFF.

CDR3 in DNA: TGTGCCACCAGTGATTCAGGCCTAGCGGGAAAGCAGTACTTC. The encoded protein is CATSDSGLAGKQYF. The gene calls are TRBV24-1 and TRBJ2-7; 9 bases are a match to TRBD2. V was clipped by 2 bases and J by 8 bases; unmatched bases: 6. This CDR3 region has 14 residues. Per germline, CDR1 KGHDR and CDR2 SFDVKD.

This sequence joins TRBV29-1 and TRBJ2-2; possibly TRBD1 for D (5 bases). Germline V gene data show CDR1 as SQVTM and CDR2 as ANQGSEA. The CDR3 length is 13 residues. The V end lost 5 bases, the J end lost 1 base, and 8 bases lay between the germline ends. CDR3 loop: CSVPDKNTGELFF. CDR3 coding DNA: TGCAGCGTTCCGGACAAGAACACCGGGGAGCTGTTTTTT.

There are a few counts of this clonotype. The chain uses TRBV11-2 and TRBJ2-1; D possibly corresponds to TRBD2 (7 bases). Germline V lookup: CDR1 SGHAT, CDR2 FQNNGV. The CDR3 is 13 residues long. The germline V and J ends were trimmed by 9 bases and 4 bases, with 13 bases remaining between them. CDR3: CASAGATYNEQFF. As DNA, the CDR3 is TGTGCCAGTGCGGGGGCAACGTACAATGAGCAGTTCTTC. Complete variable domain (other parts from reference TRBV11-2 and TRBJ2-1): EAGVAQSPRYKIIEKRQSVAFWCNPISGHATLYWYQQILGQGPKLLIQFQNNGVVDDSQLPKDRFSAERLKGVDSTLKIQPAKLEDSAVYLCASAGATYNEQFFGPGTRLTVL.

This clonotype was seen once. V is TRBV5-5 and J is TRBJ2-7, with TRBD1 matching 10 bases. CDR1 and CDR2 from the germline V gene are SGHKS and YYEKEE (reference sequence). This CDR3 spans 13 amino acids. The ends lost 7 bases at V and 1 base at J; junction bases unmatched: 2. DNA for the CDR3: TGTGCCAGCTCGGACAGGGGGTCCTACGAGCAGTACTTC. It encodes CASSDRGSYEQYF.

This clonotype was seen only a few times. This chain connects TRBV20-1 to TRBJ2-1; 8 positions agree with TRBD2. The length of the CDR3 is 17 residues. The V gene end was trimmed by 2 bases and the J gene end by 0 bases; junction bases not matched to a gene: 9. Germline V CDR1 and CDR2: DFQATT, SNEGSKA (reference sequence). This CDR3 reads CSARLGAGTSSYNEQFF. CDR3 sequence (DNA): TGCAGTGCTAGACTGGGCGCGGGGACTAGCTCCTACAATGAGCAGTTCTTC.

The chain uses TRBV4-3 and TRBJ2-6; D is perhaps TRBD1 (6 bases). The CDR3 is made up of 20 amino acids. V lost 0 bases and J 0 bases, leaving 18 bases between the germline ends. CDR1 and CDR2 from the germline V gene are LGHNA and YSLEER. In DNA form, the CDR3 reads TGCGCCAGCAGCCAAGAAGTCGAAACAGGGCATCTCTCTGGGGCCAACGTCCTGACTTTC. This translates into CASSQEVETGHLSGANVLTF.

This clonotype was seen a few times. This chain uses TRBV5-1 with TRBJ1-6; D gene unclear. Germline CDR1 and CDR2: SGHRS and YFSETQ. Deletions cut 0 bases from V and 14 bases from J, with 9 bases between. This CDR3 comprises 12 residues. This chain's CDR3 is CASSLEYSALHF. CDR3 DNA: TGCGCCAGCAGCTTGGAGTACTCGGCCCTCCACTTT.

The rearrangement uses TRBV12-3 or TRBV12-4 and TRBJ1-2; D is ambiguous. The CDR3 is 13 amino acids. The germline V and J ends were trimmed by 6 bases and 0 bases, with 8 bases remaining between them. DNA for the CDR3: TGTGCCAGCAGCCAACAGACTAACTATGGCTACACCTTC. Its translation: CASSQQTNYGYTF.